What follows are 23 T cell receptor beta chains derived from one specimen sequenced in a study of T cell responses to AZD1222 COVID-19 vaccine. Sequenced by immunoSEQ multiplex PCR; TCRdb stores in-frame clones only, minus some. The sample holds 160,000 or so clones, more than 85% seen once. The starting material was peripheral blood, obtained 28 days after the second AZD1222 dose. Source of these receptors: an adult who received the AZD1222 COVID-19 vaccine.

This clone is a singleton in its sample. Here the CDR3 reads CASNVGTGSEAFF. CDR3 DNA sequence: TGTGCCAGTAACGTCGGGACAGGGAGTGAAGCTTTCTTT. The V and J genes are TRBV19 and TRBJ1-1, with 9 bases fitting TRBD1. Germline-derived CDR1 and CDR2 are LNHDA and SQIVND (reference sequence). Losses at the gene ends were 7 bases for V and 7 bases for J; bases not matched to a gene: 7. This CDR3 region has 13 residues. Full variable domain (outside the CDR3, taken from reference TRBV19 and TRBJ1-1): DGGITQSPKYLFRKEGQNVTLSCEQNLNHDAMYWYRQDPGQGLRLIYYSQIVNDFQKGDIAEGYSVSREKKESFPLTVTSAQKNPTAFYLCASNVGTGSEAFFGQGTRLTVV.

The rearrangement uses TRBV6-5 and TRBJ2-1; 11 nucleotides line up with TRBD2. The CDR3 contains 15 residues. Germline loops: CDR1 MNHEY, CDR2 SVGAGI. V was clipped by 7 bases and J by 8 bases; unmatched bases: 10. The CDR3 sequence is CASINLAGGNYEQFF. The CDR3 DNA follows: TGTGCCAGCATTAACCTAGCGGGGGGAAACTATGAGCAGTTCTTC.

The CDR3 loop reads CASRPQTGINEKLFF. CDR3 DNA: TGTGCCAGCAGACCCCAGACAGGGATCAATGAAAAACTGTTTTTT. The V gene is TRBV3-1 (or the pseudogene TRBV3-2), the J gene TRBJ1-4; 7 bases agree with TRBD1. V gave up 6 bases and J gave up 5 bases; unmatched junction bases: 9. The CDR3 length is 15 residues. Germline V CDR1 and CDR2: LGHDT, YNNKEL (reference sequence).

V and J are TRBV7-9 and TRBJ1-2; TRBD1 is a possible D gene (6 bases). The CDR3 sequence is 15 residues long. The V gene's germline CDR1 is SEHNR and CDR2 FQNEAQ (reference sequence). The V gene lost 0 bases and the J gene lost 4 bases, with 12 bases spanning the gap. CDR3 protein: CASSLALQGLYGYTF. Written as DNA, the CDR3 is TGTGCCAGCAGCTTAGCTTTACAGGGACTCTATGGCTACACCTTC.

The gene calls are TRBV3-1 (or the pseudogene TRBV3-2) and TRBJ1-1; no firm D call. CDR1 LGHDT and CDR2 YNNKEL come from the germline V gene (reference sequence). V was clipped by 6 bases and J by 7 bases, with 12 bases between them. This CDR3 has 12 amino acids. For the CDR3, the DNA is TGTGCCAGCAGTTTCCTCCGGGATGAAGCTTTCTTT. This translates into CASSFLRDEAFF.

The chain carries TRBV5-1 and TRBJ2-7, with 7 bases identical to TRBD1. CDR1 is SGHRS, CDR2 YFSETQ, per germline. The CDR3 is 15 residues long. V lost 3 bases, J lost 5 bases, and 11 bases stayed unmatched. The DNA for the CDR3 is TGCGCCAGCAGCTCTAGGACGGGACAGTTCCACGAGCAGTACTTC. Translation: CASSSRTGQFHEQYF. Full variable domain (outside the CDR3, taken from reference TRBV5-1 and TRBJ2-7): KAGVTQTPRYLIKTRGQQVTLSCSPISGHRSVSWYQQTPGQGLQFLFEYFSETQRNKGNFPGRFSGRQFSNSRSEMNVSTLELGDSALYLCASSSRTGQFHEQYFGPGTRLTVT.

The rearrangement uses TRBV4-1 and TRBJ2-7; 9 bases are shared with TRBD1. Per germline, CDR1 MGHRA and CDR2 YSYEKL. The CDR3 is 15 amino acids. V was clipped by 3 bases and J by 3 bases; unmatched bases: 6. CDR3 protein: CASSQGQGLSYEQYF. CDR3 sequence (DNA): TGCGCCAGCAGCCAGGGACAGGGCCTTAGCTACGAGCAGTACTTC.

The chain carries TRBV19 and TRBJ2-7; D possibly matches TRBD1 or TRBD2 (5 bases each). CDR1 is LNHDA, CDR2 SQIVND, per germline (reference sequence). The CDR3 has 14 residues. Trimming removed 10 bases at V and 2 bases at J, with 18 bases between. CDR3 residues: CATSSVGVTYEQYF. CDR3 nucleotides: TGTGCCACCTCTTCAGTGGGGGTTACCTACGAGCAGTACTTC.

The rearrangement links TRBV6-5 to TRBJ2-1; the D gene is possibly TRBD2 (6 bases). Trimming left V 1 base short and J 9 bases short, with 7 bases between. CDR1 is MNHEY, CDR2 SVGAGI, per germline. The CDR3 runs 12 residues. CDR3 region: CASSYLGGEQFF. CDR3 DNA sequence: TGTGCCAGCAGTTACTTGGGAGGTGAGCAGTTCTTC.

The V gene is TRBV28, the J gene TRBJ2-1, with D perhaps matching TRBD2 (5 bases). Germline lookup yields CDR1 MDHEN and CDR2 SYDVKM. Trimming stripped 6 bases from V and 11 bases from J, with 20 bases between. The CDR3 spans 14 residues. CDR3 DNA sequence: TGTGCCAGCAGCCACAACAATGACCACGGGAAGCAGTTCTTC. Amino acid sequence: CASSHNNDHGKQFF.

V is TRBV19 and J is TRBJ2-1; 8 positions match TRBD1. The germline CDR1 and CDR2 sequences are LNHDA and SQIVND (reference sequence). CDR3 length: 13 amino acids. Unmatched junction bases numbered 4, after V lost 6 bases and J lost 6 bases. CDR3 sequence (DNA): TGTGCCAGTAGGATGACAGGGGCCAATGAGCAGTTCTTC. Translating it yields CASRMTGANEQFF. The full variable domain, in which reference TRBV19 and TRBJ2-1 provide the parts outside the CDR3, is DGGITQSPKYLFRKEGQNVTLSCEQNLNHDAMYWYRQDPGQGLRLIYYSQIVNDFQKGDIAEGYSVSREKKESFPLTVTSAQKNPTAFYLCASRMTGANEQFFGPGTRLTVL.

The genes are TRBV24-1 and TRBJ2-1; 9 bases map to TRBD2. Germline lookup yields CDR1 KGHDR and CDR2 SFDVKD. The ends lost 1 base at V and 9 bases at J; junction bases unmatched: 12. The CDR3 extends over 17 amino acids. The CDR3 is CATSDFIAGVGLGEQFF. The CDR3 DNA reads as TGTGCCACCAGTGATTTCATAGCGGGAGTAGGTTTAGGTGAGCAGTTCTTC.

The CDR3 reads CASSLAWREQYF. For the CDR3, the DNA is TGTGCCAGCAGTTTAGCTTGGCGGGAGCAGTATTTT. This chain links TRBV28 with TRBJ2-3, with D possibly being TRBD2 (6 bases). The CDR3 runs to 12 residues. CDR1 is MDHEN, CDR2 SYDVKM, per germline. Trimming left V 2 bases short and J 11 bases short, with 11 bases between.

This chain uses TRBV11-3 with TRBJ1-1; D not certain. There are 13 residues in the CDR3. V was pared by 0 bases and J by 4 bases, with 6 bases between. Germline V gene data show CDR1 as SGHNT and CDR2 as YENEEA. The CDR3: CASSLDSFTEAFF. The CDR3 bases are TGTGCCAGCAGCTTAGATTCCTTCACTGAAGCTTTCTTT.

This chain links TRBV7-9 with TRBJ1-1, with 7 bases that match TRBD1. From germline, CDR1 is SEHNR and CDR2 FQNEAQ (reference sequence). J lost 6 bases, V lost 2 bases, and 9 bases had no gene match. CDR3 length: 15 residues. CDR3 in amino acids: CASSLNGDRVAEAFF. The CDR3 DNA reads TGTGCCAGCAGCTTAAACGGCGACAGGGTTGCTGAAGCTTTCTTT.

CDR3 in amino acids: CASSLFTGGSNTEAFF. The DNA for the CDR3 is TGTGCCAGCAGTCTTTTTACCGGAGGGTCGAACACTGAAGCTTTCTTT. The rearrangement links TRBV27 to TRBJ1-1; D gene uncertain. Germline V gene sequence: CDR1 MNHEY, CDR2 SMNVEV (reference sequence). This CDR3 spans 16 amino acids. Between the trimmed V and J ends, which lost 5 bases and 1 base, there was a span of 17 bases.

This chain uses TRBV9 with TRBJ1-6; D is possibly TRBD1 (5 bases). The CDR3 has 15 amino acids. Germline CDR1 reads SGDLS; CDR2 reads YYNGEE. Trimming removed 0 bases from V and 6 bases from J, with 10 bases in between. The CDR3 nucleotides read TGTGCCAGCAGCGTAGGGGGGGACCTTAATTCACCCCTCCACTTT. The encoded protein is CASSVGGDLNSPLHF.

The chain carries TRBV27 and TRBJ2-2; possible D gene TRBD2, 6 bases. The V end lost 6 bases, the J end lost 6 bases, and 20 bases lay between the germline ends. This CDR3 has 16 residues. Germline V gene sequence: CDR1 MNHEY, CDR2 SMNVEV (reference sequence). The CDR3 DNA is TGTGCCAGCAGAAGACCGGGACTCCCATCCTCCGGGGAGCTGTTTTTT. This codes for CASRRPGLPSSGELFF.

This chain uses TRBV5-1 with TRBJ1-4, with 7 bases matching TRBD1. This CDR3 has 13 residues. After removal of 4 bases from V and 8 bases from J, the junction contained 5 bases not matched to a gene. CDR1 and CDR2 from the germline V gene are SGHRS and YFSETQ. CDR3 in amino acids: CASSQTGAEKLFF. In DNA, the CDR3 is TGCGCCAGCAGCCAAACAGGGGCCGAAAAACTGTTTTTT.

The rearrangement joins TRBV25-1 to TRBJ2-7, with D perhaps given as TRBD1 or TRBD2 (5 bases each). The CDR3 has 13 amino acids. Germline CDR1 MGHDK, CDR2 SYGVNS. V shed 2 bases and J shed 4 bases, with 9 bases lying between them. This CDR3 reads CASSEGGLYEQYF. The CDR3 DNA sequence: TGTGCCAGCAGTGAAGGGGGATTATACGAGCAGTACTTC.

CDR3 in DNA: TGTGCCAGCAGTTCAGGGACGACCTTCACAGATACGCAGTATTTT. Translated: CASSSGTTFTDTQYF. The chain combines TRBV28 with TRBJ2-3, with D perhaps assigned TRBD1 or TRBD2 (5 bases each). Trimming left V 4 bases short and J 2 bases short, with 13 bases between. This CDR3 is 15 amino acids long. Germline values: CDR1 MDHEN, CDR2 SYDVKM.

This chain uses TRBV6-5 with TRBJ1-1; the D gene is possibly TRBD1 (5 bases). With 4 bases removed from V and 6 bases from J, the gap between germline ends came to 12 bases. The CDR3 extends over 13 amino acids. Germline V gene lookup returns CDR1 MNHEY and CDR2 SVGAGI. The CDR3 sequence: CASSWERGAEAFF. The CDR3 bases are TGTGCCAGCAGTTGGGAGAGGGGCGCTGAAGCTTTCTTT.

This chain connects TRBV18 to TRBJ2-7; 10 bases are a match to TRBD2. CDR3 length: 14 residues. Losses at the gene ends were 3 bases for V and 3 bases for J; bases not matched to a gene: 2. Germline assignment: CDR1 KGHSH and CDR2 LQKENI. CDR3 loop: CASSPGTSVYEQYF. The CDR3 bases are TGTGCCAGCTCACCCGGGACTAGCGTCTACGAGCAGTACTTC. The full variable domain, with the rest looked up from reference TRBV18 and TRBJ2-7, is NAGVMQNPRHLVRRRGQEARLRCSPMKGHSHVYWYRQLPEEGLKFMVYLQKENIIDESGMPKERFSAEFPKEGPSILRIQQVVRGDSAAYFCASSPGTSVYEQYFGPGTRLTVT.